These 5 T cell receptor beta chains originate from one sample sequenced in a study of blood T cell repertoires in COVID-19. The data were produced by immunoSEQ multiplex PCR, yet TCRdb's version contains in-frame clones alone and is incomplete. The data show 150,000 to 200,000 clones, with about nine tenths seen just once and 11% held by the top ten. The sequenced sample was peripheral blood. The receptors derive from a woman aged 55-70 years with COVID-19, enrolled during active disease.

V and J are TRBV6-4 and TRBJ2-1; a possible D gene is TRBD2 (5 bases). This CDR3 has 15 amino acids. The V end was cut by 7 bases, the J end by 2 bases, with 15 bases between. The V gene's germline CDR1 is MRHNA and CDR2 SNTAGT. The CDR3 loop reads CASTPDLGAYNEQFF. The CDR3 coding sequence is TGTGCCAGCACCCCCGACCTGGGAGCCTACAATGAGCAGTTCTTC.

This clone was seen a handful of times. The rearrangement links TRBV7-2 to TRBJ1-5; 7 bases line up with TRBD1. With 4 bases clipped from V and 7 bases from J, the junction kept 10 bases outside the gene matches. CDR1 is SGHTA and CDR2 is FQGNSA in the germline V gene. This CDR3 comprises 15 residues. CDR3 loop: CASSSIGDRGQPQHF. Here the CDR3 DNA reads TGTGCCAGCAGCTCTATAGGGGACAGAGGCCAGCCCCAGCATTTT.

The V gene is TRBV6-5, the J gene TRBJ1-5; D might be TRBD1 (6 bases). The CDR3 is 13 residues long. Germline V lookup: CDR1 MNHEY, CDR2 SVGAGI. V dropped 6 bases and J dropped 4 bases, with 10 bases sitting between them. The CDR3 loop reads CASRRTVNQPQHF. CDR3 DNA: TGTGCCAGCAGGAGGACAGTTAATCAGCCCCAGCATTTT.

The chain combines TRBV7-2 with TRBJ1-3; D ambiguous. CDR3 length: 13 residues. V dropped 5 bases and J dropped 6 bases, with 11 bases sitting between them. CDR1 SGHTA and CDR2 FQGNSA come from the germline V gene. CDR3 amino acids: CASSPTTKNTIYF. CDR3 in DNA: TGTGCCAGCAGCCCGACTACGAAAAACACCATATATTTT.

About this clone itself: The same CDR3 is also encoded by other DNA sequences in this sample. The J gene is TRBJ1-1, the V gene TRBV7-2, with D possibly TRBD1 on 6 matching bases. The CDR3 has 13 amino acids. V was shortened by 4 bases and J by 1 base, with 7 bases between the two germline ends. Germline CDR1 and CDR2: SGHTA and FQGNSA. In DNA, the CDR3 is TGTGCCAGCAGCTCGGACAGGAACACTGAAGCTTTCTTT. Translated, it gives CASSSDRNTEAFF.